A single sample gave rise to the 4 T cell receptor beta chains below, sequenced in a study of vaccination and CD4 T cells after COVID-19. The time point denotes: late sampling 161 to 241 days after vaccination in a few convalescent patients. Treatment: 10-day PBMC culture with coronavirus spike peptide pools or control peptides (ViraFEST assay). An Oncomine TCR Beta short-read assay was used to sequence the DNA from cultured CD4+ T cells. Via MiXCR, TCRdb re-called the PCR reads, giving one row per CDR3 protein. The profile covers some 19,000 distinct CDR3 sequences, with about half appearing a single time and 20% to 25% taken by the ten largest. For these TCRs, the target antigens are not known. Here the sequenced sample was CD4+ T cells from blood, cultured in vitro, taken about 7 months after SARS-CoV-2 vaccination. The receptors stem from a human donor who had recovered from COVID-19.

The chain employs TRBV19 and TRBJ2-3; 12 positions agree with TRBD2. This CDR3 has 16 amino acids. Germline assignment: CDR1 LNHDA and CDR2 SQIVND (reference sequence). V shed 4 bases, J shed 5 bases, and the junction held 7 bases outside the gene matches. The CDR3 DNA sequence: TGTGCCAGTAGTAAGCGACTAGCGGGAGATATAGATACGCAGTATTTT. Amino acid sequence: CASSKRLAGDIDTQYF.

The rearrangement links TRBV7-2 to TRBJ2-2, with 8 bases that match TRBD2. The CDR3 covers 17 residues. Germline CDR1 is SGHTA and CDR2 is FQGNSA. The V and J ends lost 4 bases and 7 bases, in that order; junction bases with no gene match: 14. CDR3 sequence: CASSSPMGGRRGGELFF. The CDR3 nucleotides read TGTGCCAGCAGCTCCCCGATGGGCGGGAGGAGGGGCGGGGAGCTGTTTTTT.

This clonotype has just a few counts. This chain links TRBV15 with TRBJ2-3, with D tentatively TRBD2 (7 bases). The CDR3 spans 14 residues. Germline V CDR1 and CDR2: LNHNV, YYDKDF (reference sequence). V lost 10 bases to trimming and J lost 2 bases, with 16 bases between them. As DNA, the CDR3 is TGTGCCATTCGGGGGCGGGAGTTCACAGATACGCAGTATTTT. This gives the protein CAIRGREFTDTQYF. The full variable domain, in which reference TRBV15 and TRBJ2-3 provide the parts outside the CDR3, is DAMVIQNPRYQVTQFGKPVTLSCSQTLNHNVMYWYQQKSSQAPKLLFHYYDKDFNNEADTPDNFQSRRPNTSFCFLDIRSPGLGDTAMYLCAIRGREFTDTQYFGPGTRLTVL.

To note about this clonotype: Sequence at one end of the junction differs from germline and may be a read error. The CDR3, as DNA: TGTGCCAGTAGTATCACAGGGAGCTCGGGGGAAGCTTTCTTC. Translating it yields CASSITGSSGEAFF. The chain combines TRBV19 with TRBJ1-1, with a possible D match to TRBD1 (6 bases). The germline gives CDR1 LNHDA, CDR2 SQIVND (reference sequence). The CDR3 has 14 amino acids.